The 22 T cell receptor beta chains below were found in one sample sequenced in a study of response to subunit inactivated influenza vaccine. TCRdb recomputed calls from the RT-PCR reads with MiXCR, one row per CDR3 protein. The table has hundreds of thousands of distinct CDR3 sequences, more than 15% seen once; the top ten hold roughly 12%. Source: PBMCs from blood, taken 11 to 12 days after vaccination. Every receptor here comes from a man aged 50 or older who received an inactivated influenza vaccine.

CDR3 in amino acids: CASSSYSGTGDHEQYF. CDR3 DNA sequence: TGTGCCAGCAGCTCCTACTCCGGGACAGGGGACCACGAGCAGTACTTC. V is TRBV7-9 and J is TRBJ2-7, with TRBD1 matching over 10 bases. This CDR3 comprises 16 residues. Looked up from germline, CDR1 is SEHNR and CDR2 is FQNEAQ (reference sequence). Trimming took 4 bases from V and 5 from J; bases not matched to a gene: 11.

This clonotype has a handful of counts. The rearrangement uses TRBV29-1 and TRBJ2-1; D gene uncertain. The CDR3 extends over 13 amino acids. Germline V lookup: CDR1 SQVTM, CDR2 ANQGSEA. V was cut by 6 bases and J by 6 bases, with 15 bases left in between. CDR3 sequence: CSVSVGVGNEQFF. The CDR3 nucleotides read TGCAGCGTCTCGGTGGGTGTAGGCAATGAGCAGTTCTTC.

This clonotype was counted only a few times. This chain links TRBV14 with TRBJ2-3; 7 nucleotides align to TRBD1. V lost 2 bases to trimming and J lost 3 bases; unmatched junction nucleotides: 8. The CDR3 runs 16 residues. Germline V lookup: CDR1 SGHDN, CDR2 FVKESK. This chain's CDR3 is CASSQLRDSITDTQYF. The CDR3, as DNA: TGTGCCAGCAGCCAACTCCGGGACAGCATAACAGATACGCAGTATTTT. The complete variable domain, with remaining parts taken from reference TRBV14 and TRBJ2-3, reads EAGVTQFPSHSVIEKGQTVTLRCDPISGHDNLYWYRRVMGKEIKFLLHFVKESKQDESGMPNNRFLAERTGGTYSTLKVQPAELEDSGVYFCASSQLRDSITDTQYFGPGTRLTVL.

The chain is built from TRBV29-1 and TRBJ2-5; tentative D call: TRBD1 (6 bases). Looked up from germline, CDR1 is SQVTM and CDR2 is ANQGSEA. The length of the CDR3 is 12 residues. The V end lost 7 bases, the J end lost 2 bases, and 11 bases lay between the germline ends. The CDR3 protein is CSAGQRQETQYF. CDR3 sequence (DNA): TGCAGCGCCGGACAGAGACAAGAGACCCAGTACTTC.

The chain combines TRBV14 with TRBJ2-2; D might be TRBD1 (5 bases). CDR3 length equals 13 residues. Germline V CDR1 and CDR2: SGHDN, FVKESK. Trimming left V 3 bases short and J 4 bases short, with 6 bases between. The CDR3 DNA reads TGTGCCAGCAGCCAGGGGCTCACCGGGGAGCTGTTTTTT. This translates into CASSQGLTGELFF. Drawing the rest from reference TRBV14 and TRBJ2-2, the complete variable domain is EAGVTQFPSHSVIEKGQTVTLRCDPISGHDNLYWYRRVMGKEIKFLLHFVKESKQDESGMPNNRFLAERTGGTYSTLKVQPAELEDSGVYFCASSQGLTGELFFGEGSRLTVL.

This clonotype was recorded a few times. V is TRBV20-1 and J is TRBJ1-2; D remains ambiguous. The length of the CDR3 is 13 residues. Germline V gene data show CDR1 as DFQATT and CDR2 as SNEGSKA (reference sequence). V was shortened by 8 bases and J by 0 bases, with 13 bases between the two germline ends. The CDR3 coding sequence is TGCAGTATCTTTGGCGACTCTAACTATGGCTACACCTTC. This gives the protein CSIFGDSNYGYTF.

This clonotype was seen only a few times. This chain uses TRBV7-6 with TRBJ2-1; TRBD2 matches at 12 bases. Germline V gene data show CDR1 as SGHVS and CDR2 as FNYEAQ. CDR3 size: 15 residues. The J segment lost 8 bases and the V segment lost 5 bases, leaving 7 bases of the junction unmatched. This chain's CDR3 is CASSKTSGRADEQFF. DNA of the CDR3: TGTGCCAGCAGCAAGACTAGCGGGAGAGCCGATGAGCAGTTCTTC.

The gene calls are TRBV5-1 and TRBJ1-4; 7 nucleotides agree with TRBD1. The germline CDR1 and CDR2 sequences are SGHRS and YFSETQ. The CDR3 is made up of 14 amino acids. With V trimmed by 4 bases and J by 3 bases, 3 bases remained unmatched. Here the CDR3 reads CASSETGPNEKLFF. The CDR3, as DNA: TGCGCCAGCAGCGAGACAGGGCCTAATGAAAAACTGTTTTTT.

The table lists this clonotype with a few counts. CDR3 bases: TGTGCCAGCAGCTTAACGGGGGGATCCCCTGGTGGCTACACCTTC. Encoded protein: CASSLTGGSPGGYTF. This chain joins TRBV7-2 and TRBJ1-2; D might be TRBD1 (5 bases). This CDR3 has 15 amino acids. Germline V gene data show CDR1 as SGHTA and CDR2 as FQGNSA. With 2 bases removed from V and 7 bases from J, the gap between germline ends came to 17 bases.

V gene TRBV7-2 combines with J gene TRBJ1-5, with TRBD1 identical over 11 bases. V shed 6 bases and J 7 bases; nucleotides not matched to a gene: 8. Germline V lookup: CDR1 SGHTA, CDR2 FQGNSA. The CDR3 runs 15 residues. The CDR3 spells CASSSGQGAWQPQHF. CDR3 nucleotides: TGTGCCAGCAGTTCCGGACAGGGGGCATGGCAGCCCCAGCATTTT.

This clonotype was seen a handful of times. V and J are TRBV7-2 and TRBJ1-4; 10 nucleotides match TRBD1. CDR1 is SGHTA and CDR2 is FQGNSA in the germline V gene. Trimming removed 4 bases from V and 7 bases from J; junction bases left unmatched: 6. The CDR3 is 15 residues long. The chain's CDR3 is CASSSTGGMAEKLFF. As DNA, the CDR3 is TGTGCCAGCAGCTCGACAGGGGGCATGGCTGAAAAACTGTTTTTT.

The V gene is TRBV5-6, the J gene TRBJ2-5, with 11 bases identical to TRBD1. The germline V gene encodes CDR1 SGHDT and CDR2 YYEEEE. This CDR3 spans 15 amino acids. The trim removed 0 bases at V and 9 bases at J, leaving 7 bases unmatched. CDR3 protein: CASSLAGDRGTAQYF. The CDR3 nucleotides read TGTGCCAGCAGCTTGGCTGGGGACAGGGGGACGGCCCAGTACTTC.

This clonotype has just a few counts. V is TRBV3-1 and J is TRBJ1-4, with D perhaps matching TRBD1 (5 bases). CDR3 size: 13 residues. V was clipped by 4 bases and J by 8 bases, with 11 bases between them. Germline lookup yields CDR1 LGHDT and CDR2 YNNKEL (reference sequence). CDR3: CASSLGGMEKLFF. The CDR3 DNA reads TGTGCCAGCAGCCTCGGGGGTATGGAAAAACTGTTTTTT. Full variable domain (remainder filled in from reference TRBV3-1 and TRBJ1-4): DTAVSQTPKYLVTQMGNDKSIKCEQNLGHDTMYWYKQDSKKFLKIMFSYNNKELIINETVPNRFSPKSPDKAHLNLHINSLELGDSAVYFCASSLGGMEKLFFGSGTQLSVL.

The V and J genes are TRBV11-1 and TRBJ2-5, with 10 bases matching TRBD2. J lost 4 bases, V lost 4 bases, and 18 bases had no gene match. Germline V gene lookup returns CDR1 SGHAT and CDR2 FQDESV (reference sequence). The CDR3 consists of 19 residues. The CDR3 nucleotides read TGTGCCAGCAGCTCCTCCGGGACTAGCGCCTTAGCGTCTGGAGAGACCCAGTACTTC. This gives the protein CASSSSGTSALASGETQYF.

This clonotype showed up just a few times. The chain combines TRBV12-3 or TRBV12-4 with TRBJ2-1; a weak D match, TRBD1 (5 bases). The V end lost 2 bases, the J end lost 8 bases, and 10 bases lay between the germline ends. This CDR3 contains 13 residues. The CDR3 DNA reads TGTGCCAGCAGTTTACAGGGAAGTCATGAGCAGTTCTTC. Its translation is CASSLQGSHEQFF.

This clonotype was observed a handful of times. The chain is built from TRBV12-3 or TRBV12-4 and TRBJ2-2; a weak D match, TRBD1 (6 bases). V gave up 8 bases and J gave up 1 base, with 8 bases separating them. The length of the CDR3 is 13 residues. The CDR3, as DNA: TGTGCCAGCGGGACACGGAACACCGGGGAGCTGTTTTTT. This encodes CASGTRNTGELFF.

There are a few counts of this clonotype. The chain has TRBV9 and TRBJ2-1, with D perhaps given as TRBD1 or TRBD2 (5 bases each). The CDR3 covers 14 residues. V dropped 3 bases and J dropped 7 bases, with 14 bases sitting between them. Germline V gene sequence: CDR1 SGDLS, CDR2 YYNGEE. The CDR3 nucleotides read TGTGCCAGCAGCGAGGGGCCAGAGGGGAATGAGCAGTTCTTC. Translating gives CASSEGPEGNEQFF.

This clonotype turned up a few times. The chain is built from TRBV12-3 or TRBV12-4 and TRBJ2-3; D remains ambiguous. The germline V and J ends were trimmed by 6 bases and 1 base, with 11 bases remaining between them. There are 14 residues in the CDR3. The CDR3 sequence: CASRPGRGTDTQYF. The DNA of the CDR3 is TGTGCCAGCAGGCCAGGACGAGGCACAGATACGCAGTATTTT.

This clonotype was detected a few times. V usage is TRBV7-9 and J usage is TRBJ1-1; no clear D. The length of the CDR3 is 14 residues. V lost 11 bases and J lost 5, with 21 bases in between. The germline V gene has CDR1 SEHNR and CDR2 FQNEAQ (reference sequence). The chain's CDR3 is CASKNDLGHTEAFF. The CDR3 nucleotides are TGTGCCTCAAAAAATGACCTCGGGCATACTGAAGCTTTCTTT.

This clonotype was seen a handful of times. The chain combines TRBV19 with TRBJ1-5; D is unclear. The CDR3 consists of 13 residues. The germline CDR1 and CDR2 sequences are LNHDA and SQIVND (reference sequence). The V and J ends lost 5 bases and 5 bases respectively, with 10 bases between them. The CDR3 DNA reads as TGTGCCAGTAGTTTGCAGGCGGATCAGCCCCAGCATTTT. Its protein product is CASSLQADQPQHF.

Ten or more counts support this clonotype. The chain uses TRBV30 and TRBJ2-3; 12 bases are shared with TRBD2. The CDR3 loop spans 18 amino acids. Trimming took 1 base from V and 5 from J; bases not matched to a gene: 13. Germline V gives CDR1 GTSNPN, CDR2 SVGIG (reference sequence). CDR3 bases: TGTGCCTGGAGTGGTCACGAGACTAGCGGGAGATACGGAGATACGCAGTATTTT. Its protein is CAWSGHETSGRYGDTQYF. The full variable domain, in which reference TRBV30 and TRBJ2-3 provide the parts outside the CDR3, is SQTIHQWPATLVQPVGSPLSLECTVEGTSNPNLYWYRQAAGRGLQLLFYSVGIGQISSEVPQNLSASRPQDRQFILSSKKLLLSDSGFYLCAWSGHETSGRYGDTQYFGPGTRLTVL.

In its sample, this clonotype was seen many times. The chain joins TRBV6-2 or TRBV6-3 to TRBJ2-5; D not resolved. The CDR3 is made up of 15 amino acids. V gave up 7 bases and J gave up 7 bases, with 22 bases separating them. Germline-derived CDR1 and CDR2 are MNHEY and SVGEGT. The CDR3 loop is CASTQLTLGSSTQYF. In nucleotides, the CDR3 is TGTGCCAGCACCCAGTTAACGCTAGGAAGTTCGACCCAGTACTTC.